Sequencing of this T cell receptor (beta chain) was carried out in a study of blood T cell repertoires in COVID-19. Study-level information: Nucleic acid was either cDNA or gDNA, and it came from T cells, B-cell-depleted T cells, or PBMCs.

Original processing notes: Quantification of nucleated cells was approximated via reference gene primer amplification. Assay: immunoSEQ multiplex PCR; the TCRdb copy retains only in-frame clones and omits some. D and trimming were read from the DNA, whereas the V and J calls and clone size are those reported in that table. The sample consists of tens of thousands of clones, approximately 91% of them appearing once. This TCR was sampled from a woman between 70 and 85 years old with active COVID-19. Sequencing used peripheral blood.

The CDR3 sequence: CASSPPGTAYEQYF. The CDR3 DNA follows: TGTGCCAGCTCACCACCCGGGACAGCCTACGAGCAGTACTTC. This chain joins TRBV18 and TRBJ2-7; TRBD1 matches 7 bases. V lost 0 bases to trimming and J lost 2 bases; unmatched junction nucleotides: 1. The V gene's germline CDR1 is KGHSH and CDR2 LQKENI. The CDR3 has 14 amino acids.